This T cell receptor beta chain emerged from a study of blood T cell repertoires in COVID-19. Study summary: From the United States, Italy and Spain came samples of acute and convalescent COVID-19. T cells, B-cell-depleted T cells, or PBMCs supplied cDNA or gDNA.

Germline assignment: CDR1 PRHDT and CDR2 FYEKMQ (reference sequence). The ends were cut back, 7 bases at V and 2 bases at J, with 15 bases in the middle. The CDR3 loop spans 14 amino acids. In the original workflow: Quantification of nucleated cells was approximated via reference gene primer amplification. This table comes from immunoSEQ multiplex PCR, and its TCRdb copy is limited to in-frame clones, with some not included. The D gene and trimming were derived from the DNA, and the V and J assignments and clone size from that table. This sample yields approximately 89,000 clones, of which around 72% are seen a single time; approximately 25% belongs to the top ten. This clone came up a few times.

This clonotype was sampled from a man aged 70-80 years with acute or convalescent COVID-19. V and J are TRBV13 and TRBJ2-7, with TRBD1 as a possible D gene (7 bases). Input material: peripheral blood. The CDR3 DNA follows: TGTGCCAGCAACCCAGGGGGGAAGACCTACGAGCAGTACTTC. Its translation is CASNPGGKTYEQYF.